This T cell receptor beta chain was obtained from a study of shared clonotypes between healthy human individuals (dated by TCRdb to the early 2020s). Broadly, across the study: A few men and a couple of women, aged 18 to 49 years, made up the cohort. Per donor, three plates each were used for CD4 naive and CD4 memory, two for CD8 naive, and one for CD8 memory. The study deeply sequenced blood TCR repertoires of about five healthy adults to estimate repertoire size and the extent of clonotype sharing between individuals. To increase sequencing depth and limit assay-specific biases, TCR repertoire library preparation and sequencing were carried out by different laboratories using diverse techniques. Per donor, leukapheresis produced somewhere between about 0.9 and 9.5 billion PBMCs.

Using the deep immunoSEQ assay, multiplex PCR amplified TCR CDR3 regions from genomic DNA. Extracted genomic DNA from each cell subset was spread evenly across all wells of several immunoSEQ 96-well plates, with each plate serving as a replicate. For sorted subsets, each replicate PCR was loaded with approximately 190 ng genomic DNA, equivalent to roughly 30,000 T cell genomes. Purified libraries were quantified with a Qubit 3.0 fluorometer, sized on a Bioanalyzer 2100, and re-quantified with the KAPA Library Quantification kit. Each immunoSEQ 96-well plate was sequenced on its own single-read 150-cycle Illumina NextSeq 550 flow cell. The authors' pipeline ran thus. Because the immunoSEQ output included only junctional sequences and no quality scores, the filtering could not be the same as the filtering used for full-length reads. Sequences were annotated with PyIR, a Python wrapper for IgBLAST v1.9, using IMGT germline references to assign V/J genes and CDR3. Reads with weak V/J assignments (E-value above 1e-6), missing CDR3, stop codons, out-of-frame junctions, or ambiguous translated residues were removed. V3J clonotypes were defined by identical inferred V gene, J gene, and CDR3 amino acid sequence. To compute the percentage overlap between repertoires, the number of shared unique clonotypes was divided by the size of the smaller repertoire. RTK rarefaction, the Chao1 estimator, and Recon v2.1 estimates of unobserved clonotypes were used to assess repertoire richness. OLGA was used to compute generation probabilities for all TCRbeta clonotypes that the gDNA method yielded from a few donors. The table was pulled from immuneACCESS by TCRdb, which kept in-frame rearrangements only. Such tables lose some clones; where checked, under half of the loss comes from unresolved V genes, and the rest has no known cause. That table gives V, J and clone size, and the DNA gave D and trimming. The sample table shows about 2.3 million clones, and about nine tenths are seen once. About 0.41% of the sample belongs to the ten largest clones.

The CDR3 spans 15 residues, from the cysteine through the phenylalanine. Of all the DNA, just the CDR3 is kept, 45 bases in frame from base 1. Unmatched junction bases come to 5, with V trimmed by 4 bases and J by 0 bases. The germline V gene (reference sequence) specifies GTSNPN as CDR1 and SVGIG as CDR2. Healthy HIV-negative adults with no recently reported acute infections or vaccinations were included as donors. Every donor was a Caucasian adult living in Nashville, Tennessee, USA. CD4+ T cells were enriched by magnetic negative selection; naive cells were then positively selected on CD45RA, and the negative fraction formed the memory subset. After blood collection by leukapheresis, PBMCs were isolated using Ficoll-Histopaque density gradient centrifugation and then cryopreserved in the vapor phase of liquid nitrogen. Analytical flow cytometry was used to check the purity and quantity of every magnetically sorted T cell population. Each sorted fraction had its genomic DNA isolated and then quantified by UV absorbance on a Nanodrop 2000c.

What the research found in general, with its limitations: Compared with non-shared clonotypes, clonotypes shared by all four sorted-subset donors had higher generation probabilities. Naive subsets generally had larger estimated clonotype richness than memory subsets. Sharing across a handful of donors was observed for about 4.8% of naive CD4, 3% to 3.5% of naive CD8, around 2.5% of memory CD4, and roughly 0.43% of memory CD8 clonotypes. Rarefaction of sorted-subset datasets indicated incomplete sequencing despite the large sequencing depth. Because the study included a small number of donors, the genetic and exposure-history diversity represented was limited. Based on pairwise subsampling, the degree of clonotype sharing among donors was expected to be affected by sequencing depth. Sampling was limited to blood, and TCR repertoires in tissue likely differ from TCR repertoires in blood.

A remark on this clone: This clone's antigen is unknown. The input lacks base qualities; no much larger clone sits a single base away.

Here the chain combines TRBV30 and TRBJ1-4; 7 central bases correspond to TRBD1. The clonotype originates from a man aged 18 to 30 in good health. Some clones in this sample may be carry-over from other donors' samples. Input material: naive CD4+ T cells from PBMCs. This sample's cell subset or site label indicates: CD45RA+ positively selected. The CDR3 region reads CAWIQGGTTNEKLFF. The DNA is TGTGCCTGGATTCAGGGGGGGACAACTAATGAAAAACTGTTTTTT.